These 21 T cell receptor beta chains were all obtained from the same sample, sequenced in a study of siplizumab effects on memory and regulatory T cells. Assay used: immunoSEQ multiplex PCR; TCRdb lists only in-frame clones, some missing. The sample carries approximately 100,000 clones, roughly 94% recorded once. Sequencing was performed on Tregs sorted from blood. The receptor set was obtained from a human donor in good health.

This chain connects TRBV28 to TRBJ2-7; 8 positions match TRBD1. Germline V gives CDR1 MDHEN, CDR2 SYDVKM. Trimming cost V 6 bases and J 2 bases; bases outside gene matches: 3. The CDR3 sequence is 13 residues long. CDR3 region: CASSQGQAYEQYF. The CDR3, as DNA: TGTGCCAGCAGCCAGGGACAGGCCTACGAGCAGTACTTC.

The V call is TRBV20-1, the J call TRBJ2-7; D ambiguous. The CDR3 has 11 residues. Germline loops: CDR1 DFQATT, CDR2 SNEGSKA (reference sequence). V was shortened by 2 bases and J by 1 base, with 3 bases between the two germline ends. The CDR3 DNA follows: TGCAGTGCTAGAACATCCTACGAGCAGTACTTC. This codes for CSARTSYEQYF.

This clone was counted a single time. CDR3 nucleotide sequence: TGTGCCAGCAGCCATAACGGGGGACGGGGCACTGAAGCTTTCTTT. Protein sequence: CASSHNGGRGTEAFF. The chain has TRBV11-2 and TRBJ1-1; possible D gene TRBD1, 5 bases. Germline V gene sequence: CDR1 SGHAT, CDR2 FQNNGV. This CDR3 contains 15 residues. V dropped 5 bases and J dropped 4 bases, with 17 bases sitting between them. Combining the CDR3 with reference TRBV11-2 and TRBJ1-1 gives the whole variable domain EAGVAQSPRYKIIEKRQSVAFWCNPISGHATLYWYQQILGQGPKLLIQFQNNGVVDDSQLPKDRFSAERLKGVDSTLKIQPAKLEDSAVYLCASSHNGGRGTEAFFGQGTRLTVV.

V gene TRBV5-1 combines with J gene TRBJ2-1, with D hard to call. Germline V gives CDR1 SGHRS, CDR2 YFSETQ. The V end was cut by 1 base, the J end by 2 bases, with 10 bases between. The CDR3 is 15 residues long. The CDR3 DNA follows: TGCGCCAGCAGCTTGCGTCGAACGACCTACAATGAGCAGTTCTTC. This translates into CASSLRRTTYNEQFF.

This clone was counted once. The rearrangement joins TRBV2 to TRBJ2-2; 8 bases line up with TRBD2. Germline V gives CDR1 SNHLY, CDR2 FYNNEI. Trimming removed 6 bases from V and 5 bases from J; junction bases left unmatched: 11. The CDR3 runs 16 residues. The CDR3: CASRAGTSYGTGELFF. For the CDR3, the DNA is TGTGCCAGCAGGGCCGGGACTAGTTATGGAACCGGGGAGCTGTTTTTT.

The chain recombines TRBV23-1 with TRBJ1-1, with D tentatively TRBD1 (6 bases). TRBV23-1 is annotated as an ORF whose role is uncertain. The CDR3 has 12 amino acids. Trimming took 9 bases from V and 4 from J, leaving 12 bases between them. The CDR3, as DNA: TGCGCCAGGCGATTACAGGGCACTGAAGCTTTCTTT. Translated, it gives CARRLQGTEAFF.

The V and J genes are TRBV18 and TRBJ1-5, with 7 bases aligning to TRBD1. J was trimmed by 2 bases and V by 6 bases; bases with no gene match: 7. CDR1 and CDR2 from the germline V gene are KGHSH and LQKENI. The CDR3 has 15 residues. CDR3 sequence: CASSRAGTGNQPQHF. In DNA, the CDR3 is TGTGCCAGCTCGCGGGCCGGGACAGGCAATCAGCCCCAGCATTTT.

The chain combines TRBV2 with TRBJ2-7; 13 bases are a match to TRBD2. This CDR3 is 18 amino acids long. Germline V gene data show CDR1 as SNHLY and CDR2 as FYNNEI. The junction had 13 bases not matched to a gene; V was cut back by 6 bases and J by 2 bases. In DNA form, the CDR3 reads TGTGCCAGCAGGGGCAGACTAGCGGGAGGCCTGGGAACCTACGAGCAGTACTTC. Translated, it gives CASRGRLAGGLGTYEQYF.

The CDR3 protein is CASSYSVYLSNEQFF. The DNA of the CDR3 is TGTGCCAGCAGCTACTCCGTATATCTTTCCAATGAGCAGTTCTTC. This rearrangement joins TRBV5-4 to TRBJ2-1; D gene unclear. With 3 bases removed from V and 6 bases from J, the gap between germline ends came to 16 bases. Germline lookup yields CDR1 SGHNT and CDR2 YYREEE (reference sequence). This CDR3 contains 15 residues.

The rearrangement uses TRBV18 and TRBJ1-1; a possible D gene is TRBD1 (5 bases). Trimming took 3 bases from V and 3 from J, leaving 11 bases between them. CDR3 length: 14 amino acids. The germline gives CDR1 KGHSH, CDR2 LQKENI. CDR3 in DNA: TGTGCCAGCTCACCCTCTTGGGGGGACACTGAAGCTTTCTTT. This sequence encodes CASSPSWGDTEAFF.

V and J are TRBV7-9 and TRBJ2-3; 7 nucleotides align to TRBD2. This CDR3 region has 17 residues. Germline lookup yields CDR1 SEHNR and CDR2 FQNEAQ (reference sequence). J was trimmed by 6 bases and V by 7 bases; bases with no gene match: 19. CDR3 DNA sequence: TGTGCCAGCACCTTCGCCCGCGCTAGCGGATTTAGGGATACGCAGTATTTT. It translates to CASTFARASGFRDTQYF.

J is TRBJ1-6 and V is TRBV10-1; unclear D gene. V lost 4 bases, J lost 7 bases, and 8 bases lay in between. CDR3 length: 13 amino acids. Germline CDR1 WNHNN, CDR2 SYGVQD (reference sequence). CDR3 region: CASSALLNSPLHF. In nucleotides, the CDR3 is TGCGCCAGCAGTGCTCTATTGAATTCACCCCTCCACTTT.

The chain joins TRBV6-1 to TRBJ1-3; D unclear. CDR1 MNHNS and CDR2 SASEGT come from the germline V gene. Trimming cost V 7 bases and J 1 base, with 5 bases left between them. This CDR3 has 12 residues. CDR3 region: CASMRSGNTIYF. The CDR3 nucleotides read TGTGCCAGCATGCGTTCTGGAAACACCATATATTTT.

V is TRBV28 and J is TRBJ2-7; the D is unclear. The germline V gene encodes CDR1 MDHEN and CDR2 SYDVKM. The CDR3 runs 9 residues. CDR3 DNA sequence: TGTGCCAGCAGTTTGGCAGTCTTCGTC. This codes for CASSLAVFV.

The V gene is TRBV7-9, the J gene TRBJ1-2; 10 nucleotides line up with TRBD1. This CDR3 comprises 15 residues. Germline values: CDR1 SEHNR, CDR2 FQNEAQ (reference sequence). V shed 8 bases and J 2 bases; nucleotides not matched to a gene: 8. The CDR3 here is CASARDRGGNYGYTF. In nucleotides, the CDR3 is TGTGCCAGCGCCCGGGACAGGGGAGGAAACTATGGCTACACCTTC. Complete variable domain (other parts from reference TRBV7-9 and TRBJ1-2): DTGVSQNPRHKITKRGQNVTFRCDPISEHNRLYWYRQTLGQGPEFLTYFQNEAQLEKSRLLSDRFSAERPKGSFSTLEIQRTEQGDSAMYLCASARDRGGNYGYTFGSGTRLTVV.

The CDR3 region has the DNA TGTGCCAGCAGTCACAGGGGAGTCGGGGAGACCCAGTACTTC. It encodes CASSHRGVGETQYF. The V and J genes are TRBV6-5 and TRBJ2-5; 7 bases fit TRBD1. Trimming cost V 5 bases and J 5 bases; bases outside gene matches: 8. The length of the CDR3 is 14 residues. CDR1 is MNHEY and CDR2 is SVGAGI in the germline V gene.

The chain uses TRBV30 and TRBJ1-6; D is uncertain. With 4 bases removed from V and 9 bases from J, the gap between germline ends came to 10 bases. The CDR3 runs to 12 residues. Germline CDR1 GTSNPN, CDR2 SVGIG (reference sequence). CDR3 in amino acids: CAWTTDRSPLHF. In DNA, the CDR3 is TGTGCCTGGACCACCGACCGTTCACCCCTCCACTTT. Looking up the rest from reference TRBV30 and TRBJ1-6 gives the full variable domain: SQTIHQWPATLVQPVGSPLSLECTVEGTSNPNLYWYRQAAGRGLQLLFYSVGIGQISSEVPQNLSASRPQDRQFILSSKKLLLSDSGFYLCAWTTDRSPLHFGNGTRLTVT.

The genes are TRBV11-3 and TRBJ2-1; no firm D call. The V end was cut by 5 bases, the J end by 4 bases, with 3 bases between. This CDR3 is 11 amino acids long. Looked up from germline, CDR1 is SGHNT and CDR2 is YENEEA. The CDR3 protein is CASSPYNEQFF. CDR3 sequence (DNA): TGTGCCAGCAGCCCATACAATGAGCAGTTCTTC.

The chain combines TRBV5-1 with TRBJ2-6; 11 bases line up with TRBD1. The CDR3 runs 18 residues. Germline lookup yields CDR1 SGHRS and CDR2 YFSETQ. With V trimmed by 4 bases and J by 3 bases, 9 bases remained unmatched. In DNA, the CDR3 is TGCGCCAGCAGCGCATCGGGACAGGGGGTTGGTGGGGCCAACGTCCTGACTTTC. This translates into CASSASGQGVGGANVLTF.

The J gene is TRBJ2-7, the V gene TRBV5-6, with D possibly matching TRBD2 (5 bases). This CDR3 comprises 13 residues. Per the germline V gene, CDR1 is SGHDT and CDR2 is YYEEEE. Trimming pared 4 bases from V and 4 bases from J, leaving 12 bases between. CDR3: CASSPGPGYEQYF. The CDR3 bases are TGTGCCAGCAGCCCAGGACCGGGGTACGAGCAGTACTTC.

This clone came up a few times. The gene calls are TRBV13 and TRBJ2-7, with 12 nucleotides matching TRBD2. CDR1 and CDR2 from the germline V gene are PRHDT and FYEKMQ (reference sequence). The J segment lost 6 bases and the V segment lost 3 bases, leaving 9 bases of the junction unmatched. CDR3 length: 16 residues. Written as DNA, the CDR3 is TGTGCCAGCAGCTTTTCGGGGACTAGCGGGCTTGGCGAGCAGTACTTC. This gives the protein CASSFSGTSGLGEQYF.